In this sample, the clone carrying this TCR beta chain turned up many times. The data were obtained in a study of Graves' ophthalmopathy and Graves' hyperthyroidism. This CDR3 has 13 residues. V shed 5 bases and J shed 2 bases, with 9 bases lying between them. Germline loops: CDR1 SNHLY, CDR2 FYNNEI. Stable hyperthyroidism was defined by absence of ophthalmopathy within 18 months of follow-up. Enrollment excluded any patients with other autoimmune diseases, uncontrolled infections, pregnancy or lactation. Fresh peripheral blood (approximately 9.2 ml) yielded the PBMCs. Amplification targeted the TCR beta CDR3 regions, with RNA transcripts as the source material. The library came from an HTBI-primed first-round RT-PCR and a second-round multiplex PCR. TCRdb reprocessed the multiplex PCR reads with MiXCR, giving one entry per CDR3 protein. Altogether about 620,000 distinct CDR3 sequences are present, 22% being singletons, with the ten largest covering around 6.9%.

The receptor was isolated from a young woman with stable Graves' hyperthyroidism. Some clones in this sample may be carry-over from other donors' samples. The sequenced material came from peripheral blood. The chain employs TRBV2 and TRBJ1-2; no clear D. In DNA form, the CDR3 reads TGTGCCAGCAGTCCGACCATAAACTATGGCTACACCTTC. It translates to CASSPTINYGYTF.